This T cell receptor beta chain was sequenced for a study of regulatory T cells in long-lasting Graves disease. Arm-PCR of CDR3 regions with iRepertoire HTBI primers generated TCR beta libraries. TCRdb re-called the multiplex PCR reads through MiXCR, storing one row per CDR3 protein. In the table there are 360,000 or so distinct CDR3 sequences, roughly 20% of which are singletons. V lost 1 base to trimming and J lost 3 bases; unmatched junction nucleotides: 4. CDR3 length equals 14 residues. The germline V gene has CDR1 SQVTM and CDR2 ANQGSEA. This clonotype was detected ten times or more. Sample time point: persistent/refractory GD, antithyroid drugs over 5 years with positive TRAb. Extracted RNA from PBMCs served as the source of the TCR library.

The V gene is TRBV29-1, the J gene TRBJ1-1; 8 bases agree with TRBD1. The receptor's source is a woman aged 35 to 49 with Graves disease. The sample here was peripheral blood mononuclear cells (PBMCs), taken when the disease was refractory, from a patient treated with antithyroid drugs. CDR3 region: CSVEAWTGYTEAFF. The CDR3 coding sequence is TGCAGCGTTGAAGCTTGGACAGGGTACACTGAAGCTTTCTTT.